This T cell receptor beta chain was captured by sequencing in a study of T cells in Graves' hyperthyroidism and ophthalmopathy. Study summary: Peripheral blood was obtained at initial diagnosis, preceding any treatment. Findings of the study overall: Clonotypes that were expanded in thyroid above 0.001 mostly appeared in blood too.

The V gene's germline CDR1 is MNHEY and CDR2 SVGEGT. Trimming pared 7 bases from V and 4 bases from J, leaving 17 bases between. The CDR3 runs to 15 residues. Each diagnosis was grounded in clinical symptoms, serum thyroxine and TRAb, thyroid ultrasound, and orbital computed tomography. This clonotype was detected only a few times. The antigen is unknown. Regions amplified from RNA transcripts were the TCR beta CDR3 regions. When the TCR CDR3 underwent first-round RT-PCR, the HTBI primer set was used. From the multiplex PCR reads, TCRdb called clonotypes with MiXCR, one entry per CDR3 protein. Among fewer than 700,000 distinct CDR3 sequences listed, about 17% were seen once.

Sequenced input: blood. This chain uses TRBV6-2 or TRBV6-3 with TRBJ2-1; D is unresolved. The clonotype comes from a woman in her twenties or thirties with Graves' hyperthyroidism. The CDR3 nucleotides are TGTGCCAGCAATGAGGCCCCGCAGGAATACAATGAGCAGTTCTTC. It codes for CASNEAPQEYNEQFF.